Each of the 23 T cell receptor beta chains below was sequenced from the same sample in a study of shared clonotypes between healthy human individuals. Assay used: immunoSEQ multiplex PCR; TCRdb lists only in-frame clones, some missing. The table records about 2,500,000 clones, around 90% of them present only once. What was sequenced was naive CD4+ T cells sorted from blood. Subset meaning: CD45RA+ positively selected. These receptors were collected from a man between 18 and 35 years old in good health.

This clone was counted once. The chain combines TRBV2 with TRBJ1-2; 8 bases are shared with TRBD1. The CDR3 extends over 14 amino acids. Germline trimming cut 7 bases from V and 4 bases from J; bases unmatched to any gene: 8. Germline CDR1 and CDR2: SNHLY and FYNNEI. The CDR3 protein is CASIQGADVYGYTF. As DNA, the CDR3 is TGTGCCAGCATTCAGGGGGCAGATGTCTATGGCTACACCTTC.

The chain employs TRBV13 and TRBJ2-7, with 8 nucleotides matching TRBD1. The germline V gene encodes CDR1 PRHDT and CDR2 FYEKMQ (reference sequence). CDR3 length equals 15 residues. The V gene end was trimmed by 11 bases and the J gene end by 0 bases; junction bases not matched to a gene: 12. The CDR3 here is CAPSPGTGISYEQYF. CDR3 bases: TGTGCCCCCTCACCCGGGACAGGAATCTCCTACGAGCAGTACTTC. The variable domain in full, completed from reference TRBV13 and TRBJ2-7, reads AAGVIQSPRHLIKEKRETATLKCYPIPRHDTVYWYQQGPGQDPQFLISFYEKMQSDKGSIPDRFSAQQFSDYHSELNMSSLELGDSALYFCAPSPGTGISYEQYFGPGTRLTVT.

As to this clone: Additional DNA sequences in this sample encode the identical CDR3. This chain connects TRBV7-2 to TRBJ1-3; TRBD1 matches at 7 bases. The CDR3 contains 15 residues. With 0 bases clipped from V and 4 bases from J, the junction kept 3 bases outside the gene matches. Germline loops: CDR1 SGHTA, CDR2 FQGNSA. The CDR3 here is CASSLATGSGNTIYF. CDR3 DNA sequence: TGTGCCAGCAGCTTAGCGACAGGGTCAGGAAACACCATATATTTT.

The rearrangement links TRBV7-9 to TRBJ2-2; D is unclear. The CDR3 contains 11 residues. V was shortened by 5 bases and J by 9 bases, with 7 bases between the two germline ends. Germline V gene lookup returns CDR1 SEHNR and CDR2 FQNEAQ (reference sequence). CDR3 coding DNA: TGTGCCAGCAGCCCCGGGCGGGAGCTGTTTTTT. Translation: CASSPGRELFF.

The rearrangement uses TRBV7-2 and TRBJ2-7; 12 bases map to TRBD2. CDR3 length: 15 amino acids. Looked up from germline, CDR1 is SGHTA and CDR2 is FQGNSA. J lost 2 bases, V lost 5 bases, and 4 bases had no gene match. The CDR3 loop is CASSEPSGRAYEQYF. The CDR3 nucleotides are TGTGCCAGCAGCGAGCCTAGCGGGAGGGCCTACGAGCAGTACTTC.

The CDR3 loop reads CATSPGTVNTEAFF. The CDR3 DNA reads TGTGCCACCAGCCCCGGGACGGTTAACACTGAAGCTTTCTTT. V gene TRBV15 combines with J gene TRBJ1-1, with a weak D call TRBD1 (5 bases). The germline V gene encodes CDR1 LNHNV and CDR2 YYDKDF (reference sequence). The V and J ends lost 5 bases and 2 bases respectively, with 12 bases between them. The CDR3 has 14 residues. Based on the CDR3 plus reference TRBV15 and TRBJ1-1, the full variable domain is DAMVIQNPRYQVTQFGKPVTLSCSQTLNHNVMYWYQQKSSQAPKLLFHYYDKDFNNEADTPDNFQSRRPNTSFCFLDIRSPGLGDTAMYLCATSPGTVNTEAFFGQGTRLTVV.

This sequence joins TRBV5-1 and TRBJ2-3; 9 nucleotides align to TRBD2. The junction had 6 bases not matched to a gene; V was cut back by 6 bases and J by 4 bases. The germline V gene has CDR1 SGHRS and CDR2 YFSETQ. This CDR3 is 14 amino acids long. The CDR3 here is CASKAGGEADTQYF. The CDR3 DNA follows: TGCGCCAGCAAGGCGGGAGGGGAGGCAGATACGCAGTATTTT.

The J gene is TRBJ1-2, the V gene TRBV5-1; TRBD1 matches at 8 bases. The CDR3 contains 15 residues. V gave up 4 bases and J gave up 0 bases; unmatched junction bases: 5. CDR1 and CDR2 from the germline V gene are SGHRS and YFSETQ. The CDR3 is CASSTSTGANYGYTF. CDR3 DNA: TGCGCCAGCAGCACCTCGACAGGGGCTAACTATGGCTACACCTTC.

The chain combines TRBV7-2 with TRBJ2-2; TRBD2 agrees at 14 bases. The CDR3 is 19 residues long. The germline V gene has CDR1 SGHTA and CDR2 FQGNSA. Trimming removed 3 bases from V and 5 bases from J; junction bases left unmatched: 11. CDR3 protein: CASSFRGLGLAGETGELFF. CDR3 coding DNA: TGTGCCAGCAGCTTCAGGGGGCTGGGACTAGCGGGAGAGACCGGGGAGCTGTTTTTT.

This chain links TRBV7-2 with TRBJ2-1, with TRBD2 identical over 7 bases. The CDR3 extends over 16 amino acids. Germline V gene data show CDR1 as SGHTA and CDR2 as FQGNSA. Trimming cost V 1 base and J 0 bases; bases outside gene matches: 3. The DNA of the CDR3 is TGTGCCAGCAGCTTAGAGGCGGGGGTCTCCTACAATGAGCAGTTCTTC. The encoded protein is CASSLEAGVSYNEQFF.

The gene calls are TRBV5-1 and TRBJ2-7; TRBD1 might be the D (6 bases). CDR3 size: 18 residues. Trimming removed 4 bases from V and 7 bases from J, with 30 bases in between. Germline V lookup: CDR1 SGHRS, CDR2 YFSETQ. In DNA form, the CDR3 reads TGCGCCAGCAGCCTTTATGTGTCAACCGTGGACAGTTCTCGGGAGCAGTACTTC. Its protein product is CASSLYVSTVDSSREQYF.

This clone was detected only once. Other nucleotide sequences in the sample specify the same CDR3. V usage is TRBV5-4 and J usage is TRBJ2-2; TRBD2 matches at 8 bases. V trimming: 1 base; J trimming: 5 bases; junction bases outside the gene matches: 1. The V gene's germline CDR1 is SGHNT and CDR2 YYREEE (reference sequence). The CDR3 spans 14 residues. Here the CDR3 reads CASSLPGGTGELFF. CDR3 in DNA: TGTGCCAGCAGCTTGCCGGGAGGGACCGGGGAGCTGTTTTTT.

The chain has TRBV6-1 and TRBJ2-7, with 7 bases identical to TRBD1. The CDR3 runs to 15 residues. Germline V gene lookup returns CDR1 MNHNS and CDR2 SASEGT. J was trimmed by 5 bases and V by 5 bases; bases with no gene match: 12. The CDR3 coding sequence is TGTGCCAGCAGTCGAGACTGGTCCGGGACAGACGAGCAGTACTTC. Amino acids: CASSRDWSGTDEQYF.

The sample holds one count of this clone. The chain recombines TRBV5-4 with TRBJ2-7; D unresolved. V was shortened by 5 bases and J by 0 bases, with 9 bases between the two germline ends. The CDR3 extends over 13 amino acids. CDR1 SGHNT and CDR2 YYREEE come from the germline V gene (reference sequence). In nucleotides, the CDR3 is TGTGCCAGCAGTCCCGGGCCCTCCTACGAGCAGTACTTC. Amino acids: CASSPGPSYEQYF. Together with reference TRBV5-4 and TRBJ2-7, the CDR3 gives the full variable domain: ETGVTQSPTHLIKTRGQQVTLRCSSQSGHNTVSWYQQALGQGPQFIFQYYREEENGRGNFPPRFSGLQFPNYSSELNVNALELDDSALYLCASSPGPSYEQYFGPGTRLTVT.

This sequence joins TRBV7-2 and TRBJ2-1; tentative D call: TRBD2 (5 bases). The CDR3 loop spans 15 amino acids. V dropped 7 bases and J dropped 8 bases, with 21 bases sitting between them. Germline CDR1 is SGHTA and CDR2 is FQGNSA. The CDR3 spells CASNGRGGGAYEQFF. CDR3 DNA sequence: TGTGCCAGCAACGGACGAGGAGGTGGTGCGTATGAGCAGTTCTTC.

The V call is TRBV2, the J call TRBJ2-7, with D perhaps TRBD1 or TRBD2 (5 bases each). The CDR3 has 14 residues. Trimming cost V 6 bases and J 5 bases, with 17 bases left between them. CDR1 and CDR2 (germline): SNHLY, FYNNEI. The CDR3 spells CASRNGQGDHEQYF. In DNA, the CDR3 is TGTGCCAGCAGAAACGGCCAGGGAGACCACGAGCAGTACTTC. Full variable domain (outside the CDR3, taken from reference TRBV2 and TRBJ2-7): EPEVTQTPSHQVTQMGQEVILRCVPISNHLYFYWYRQILGQKVEFLVSFYNNEISEKSEIFDDQFSVERPDGSNFTLKIRSTKLEDSAMYFCASRNGQGDHEQYFGPGTRLTVT.

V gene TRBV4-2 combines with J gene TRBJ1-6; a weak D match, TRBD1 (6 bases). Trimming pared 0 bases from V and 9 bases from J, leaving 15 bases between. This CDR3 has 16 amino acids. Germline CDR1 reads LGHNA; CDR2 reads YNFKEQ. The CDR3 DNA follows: TGTGCCAGCAGCCAAGATTTAGTGGGGGCGGGTTCACCCCTCCACTTT. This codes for CASSQDLVGAGSPLHF.

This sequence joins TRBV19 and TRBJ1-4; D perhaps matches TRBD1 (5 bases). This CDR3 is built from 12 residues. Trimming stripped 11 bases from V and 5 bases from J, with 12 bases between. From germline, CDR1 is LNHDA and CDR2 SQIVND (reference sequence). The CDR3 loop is CAVAGRNEKLFF. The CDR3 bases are TGTGCCGTGGCAGGGAGGAATGAAAAACTGTTTTTT. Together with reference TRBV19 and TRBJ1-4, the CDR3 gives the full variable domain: DGGITQSPKYLFRKEGQNVTLSCEQNLNHDAMYWYRQDPGQGLRLIYYSQIVNDFQKGDIAEGYSVSREKKESFPLTVTSAQKNPTAFYLCAVAGRNEKLFFGSGTQLSVL.

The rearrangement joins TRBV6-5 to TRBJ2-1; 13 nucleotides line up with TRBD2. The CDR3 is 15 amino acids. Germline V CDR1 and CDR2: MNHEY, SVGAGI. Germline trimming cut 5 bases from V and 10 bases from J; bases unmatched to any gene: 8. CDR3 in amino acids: CASSRPGTSGIEQFF. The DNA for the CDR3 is TGTGCCAGCAGTCGGCCCGGGACTAGCGGGATCGAGCAGTTCTTC.

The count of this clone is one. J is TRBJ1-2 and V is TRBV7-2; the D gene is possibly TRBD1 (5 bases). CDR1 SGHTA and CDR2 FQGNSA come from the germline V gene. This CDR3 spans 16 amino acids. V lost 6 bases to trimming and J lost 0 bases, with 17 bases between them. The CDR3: CASRFTGTDTNYGYTF. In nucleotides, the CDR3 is TGTGCCAGCAGGTTTACCGGGACGGATACTAACTATGGCTACACCTTC. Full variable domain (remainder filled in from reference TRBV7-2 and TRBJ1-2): GAGVSQSPSNKVTEKGKDVELRCDPISGHTALYWYRQSLGQGLEFLIYFQGNSAPDKSGLPSDRFSAERTGGSVSTLTIQRTQQEDSAVYLCASRFTGTDTNYGYTFGSGTRLTVV.

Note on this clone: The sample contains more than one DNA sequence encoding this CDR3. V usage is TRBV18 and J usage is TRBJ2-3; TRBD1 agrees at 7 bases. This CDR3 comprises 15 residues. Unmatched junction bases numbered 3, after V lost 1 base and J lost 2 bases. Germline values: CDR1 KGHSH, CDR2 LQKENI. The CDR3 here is CASSPRQGDTDTQYF. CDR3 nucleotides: TGTGCCAGCTCACCACGGCAGGGGGACACAGATACGCAGTATTTT. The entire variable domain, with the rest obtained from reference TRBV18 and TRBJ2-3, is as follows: NAGVMQNPRHLVRRRGQEARLRCSPMKGHSHVYWYRQLPEEGLKFMVYLQKENIIDESGMPKERFSAEFPKEGPSILRIQQVVRGDSAAYFCASSPRQGDTDTQYFGPGTRLTVL.

CDR3 in DNA: TGTGCCAGCAGTTTACGGGCTACAATCGGCTACGAGCAGTACTTC. Its protein product is CASSLRATIGYEQYF. This chain links TRBV27 with TRBJ2-7, with D unresolved. The V gene lost 2 bases and the J gene lost 3 bases, with 14 bases spanning the gap. The germline V gene encodes CDR1 MNHEY and CDR2 SMNVEV (reference sequence). This CDR3 spans 15 amino acids.

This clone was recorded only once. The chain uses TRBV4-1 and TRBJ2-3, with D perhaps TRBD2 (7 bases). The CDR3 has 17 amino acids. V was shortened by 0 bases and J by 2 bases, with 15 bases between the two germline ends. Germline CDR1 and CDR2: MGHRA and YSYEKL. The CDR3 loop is CASSQDQGGGLTDTQYF. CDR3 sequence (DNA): TGCGCCAGCAGCCAAGATCAAGGGGGGGGGCTCACAGATACGCAGTATTTT.